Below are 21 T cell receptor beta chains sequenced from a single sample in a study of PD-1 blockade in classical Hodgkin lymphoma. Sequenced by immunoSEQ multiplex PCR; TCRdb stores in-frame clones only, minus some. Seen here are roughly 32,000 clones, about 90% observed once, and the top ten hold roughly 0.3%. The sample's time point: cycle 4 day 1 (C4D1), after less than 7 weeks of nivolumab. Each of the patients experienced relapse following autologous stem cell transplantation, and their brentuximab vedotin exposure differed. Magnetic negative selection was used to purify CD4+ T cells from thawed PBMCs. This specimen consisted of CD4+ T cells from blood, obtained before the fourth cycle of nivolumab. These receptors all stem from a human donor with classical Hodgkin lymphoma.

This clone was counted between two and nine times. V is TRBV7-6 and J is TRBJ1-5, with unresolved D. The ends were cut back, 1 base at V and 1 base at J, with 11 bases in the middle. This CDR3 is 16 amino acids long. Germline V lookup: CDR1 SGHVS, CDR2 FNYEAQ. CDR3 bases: TGTGCCAGCAGCTTAGGAACGGGCAGGAGCAATCAGCCCCAGCATTTT. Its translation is CASSLGTGRSNQPQHF.

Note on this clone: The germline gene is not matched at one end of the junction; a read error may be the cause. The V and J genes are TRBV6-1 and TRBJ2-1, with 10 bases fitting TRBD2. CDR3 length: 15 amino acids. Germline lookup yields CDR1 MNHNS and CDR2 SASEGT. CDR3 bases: TGTGCCAGCAGGGAAGCGGGAGGGAGAAACAATGAGCAGTTCTTC. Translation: CASREAGGRNNEQFF.

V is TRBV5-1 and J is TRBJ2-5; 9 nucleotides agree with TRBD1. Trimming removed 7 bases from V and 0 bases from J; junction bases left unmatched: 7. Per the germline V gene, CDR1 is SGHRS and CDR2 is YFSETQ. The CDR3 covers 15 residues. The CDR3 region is CASARDRAYQETQYF. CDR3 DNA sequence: TGCGCCAGCGCTAGGGACAGGGCGTACCAAGAGACCCAGTACTTC.

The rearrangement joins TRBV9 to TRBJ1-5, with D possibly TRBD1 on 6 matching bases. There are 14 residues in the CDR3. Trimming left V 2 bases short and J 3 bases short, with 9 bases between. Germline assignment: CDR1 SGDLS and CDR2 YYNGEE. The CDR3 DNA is TGTGCCAGCAGCGTTGGGGGCTACAATCAGCCCCAGCATTTT. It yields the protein CASSVGGYNQPQHF.

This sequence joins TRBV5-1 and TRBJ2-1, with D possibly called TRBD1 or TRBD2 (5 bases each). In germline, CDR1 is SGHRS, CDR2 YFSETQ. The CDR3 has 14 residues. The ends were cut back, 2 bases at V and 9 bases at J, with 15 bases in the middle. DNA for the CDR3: TGCGCCAGCAGCTTTGAGGGGTTTCCCGGTGAGCAGTTCTTC. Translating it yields CASSFEGFPGEQFF.

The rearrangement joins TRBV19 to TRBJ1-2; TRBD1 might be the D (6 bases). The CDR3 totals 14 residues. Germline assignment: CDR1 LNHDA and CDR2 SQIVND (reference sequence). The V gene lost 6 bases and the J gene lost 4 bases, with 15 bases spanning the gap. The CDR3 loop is CASSDRQDSYGYTF. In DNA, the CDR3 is TGTGCCAGTAGCGACAGACAGGACTCCTATGGCTACACCTTC. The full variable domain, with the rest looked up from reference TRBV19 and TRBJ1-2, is DGGITQSPKYLFRKEGQNVTLSCEQNLNHDAMYWYRQDPGQGLRLIYYSQIVNDFQKGDIAEGYSVSREKKESFPLTVTSAQKNPTAFYLCASSDRQDSYGYTFGSGTRLTVV.

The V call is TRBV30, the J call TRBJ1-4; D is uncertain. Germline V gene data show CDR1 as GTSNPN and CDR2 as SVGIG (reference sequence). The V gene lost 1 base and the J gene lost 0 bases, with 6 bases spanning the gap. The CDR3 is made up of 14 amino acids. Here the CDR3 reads CAWSAWATNEKLFF. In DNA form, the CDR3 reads TGTGCCTGGAGTGCATGGGCAACTAATGAAAAACTGTTTTTT.

The CDR3 coding sequence is TGTGCCAGCGGTCGGTACAGGGGGCAGCGGGAGCAGTACTTC. The encoded protein is CASGRYRGQREQYF. The rearrangement uses TRBV21-1 and TRBJ2-7; the DNA was not compared with TRBD1, the D call given in the table. TRBV21-1 is labeled a pseudogene. This CDR3 contains 14 residues.

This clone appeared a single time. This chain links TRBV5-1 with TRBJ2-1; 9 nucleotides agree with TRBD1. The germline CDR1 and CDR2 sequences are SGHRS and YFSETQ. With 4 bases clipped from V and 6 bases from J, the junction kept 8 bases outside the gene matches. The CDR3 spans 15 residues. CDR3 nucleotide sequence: TGCGCCAGCAGCCCGGGACAGGGAAAAATCAATGAGCAGTTCTTC. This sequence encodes CASSPGQGKINEQFF.

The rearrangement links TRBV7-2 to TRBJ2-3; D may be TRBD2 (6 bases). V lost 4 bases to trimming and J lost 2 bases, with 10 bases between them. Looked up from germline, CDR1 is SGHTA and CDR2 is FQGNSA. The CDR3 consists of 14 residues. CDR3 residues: CASSSSGLTDTQYF. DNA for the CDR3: TGTGCCAGCAGCTCCTCGGGACTCACAGATACGCAGTATTTT.

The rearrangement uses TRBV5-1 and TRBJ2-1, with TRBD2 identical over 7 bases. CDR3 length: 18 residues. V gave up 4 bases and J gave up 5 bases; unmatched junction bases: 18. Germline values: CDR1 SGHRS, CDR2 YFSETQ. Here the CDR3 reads CASSVSRLAGVLDNEQFF. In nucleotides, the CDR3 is TGCGCCAGCAGCGTGTCCCGTCTGGCGGGGGTGTTGGACAATGAGCAGTTCTTC.

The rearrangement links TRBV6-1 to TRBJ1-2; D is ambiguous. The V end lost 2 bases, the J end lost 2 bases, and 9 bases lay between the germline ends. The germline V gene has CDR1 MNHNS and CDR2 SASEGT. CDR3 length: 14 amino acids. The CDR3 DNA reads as TGTGCCAGCAGTGAACTCGTCTCAAACTATGGCTACACCTTC. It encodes CASSELVSNYGYTF.

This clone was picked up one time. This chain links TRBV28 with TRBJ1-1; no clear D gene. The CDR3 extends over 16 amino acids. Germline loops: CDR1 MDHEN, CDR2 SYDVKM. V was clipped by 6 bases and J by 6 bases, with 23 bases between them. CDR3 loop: CASSQALSRVKAEAFF. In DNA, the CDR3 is TGTGCCAGCAGCCAGGCGTTATCGAGGGTGAAGGCTGAAGCTTTCTTT.

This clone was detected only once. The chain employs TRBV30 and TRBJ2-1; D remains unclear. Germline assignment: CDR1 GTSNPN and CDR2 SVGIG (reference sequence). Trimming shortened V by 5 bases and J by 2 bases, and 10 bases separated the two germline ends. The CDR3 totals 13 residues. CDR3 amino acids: CAWDRQTYNEQFF. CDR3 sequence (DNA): TGTGCCTGGGACCGACAAACCTACAATGAGCAGTTCTTC. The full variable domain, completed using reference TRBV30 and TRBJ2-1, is SQTIHQWPATLVQPVGSPLSLECTVEGTSNPNLYWYRQAAGRGLQLLFYSVGIGQISSEVPQNLSASRPQDRQFILSSKKLLLSDSGFYLCAWDRQTYNEQFFGPGTRLTVL.

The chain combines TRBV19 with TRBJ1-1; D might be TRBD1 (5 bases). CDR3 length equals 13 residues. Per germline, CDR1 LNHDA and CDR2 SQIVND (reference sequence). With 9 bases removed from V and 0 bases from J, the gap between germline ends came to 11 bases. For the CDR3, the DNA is TGTGCCAGCCGCGGGACGGTGAACACTGAAGCTTTCTTT. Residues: CASRGTVNTEAFF.

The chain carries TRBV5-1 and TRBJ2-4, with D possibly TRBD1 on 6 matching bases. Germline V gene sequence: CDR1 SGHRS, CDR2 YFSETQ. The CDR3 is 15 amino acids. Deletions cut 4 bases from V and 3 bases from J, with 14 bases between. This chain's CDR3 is CASSGGLLGKNIQYF. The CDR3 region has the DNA TGCGCCAGCAGCGGGGGCCTTCTAGGCAAAAACATTCAGTACTTC.

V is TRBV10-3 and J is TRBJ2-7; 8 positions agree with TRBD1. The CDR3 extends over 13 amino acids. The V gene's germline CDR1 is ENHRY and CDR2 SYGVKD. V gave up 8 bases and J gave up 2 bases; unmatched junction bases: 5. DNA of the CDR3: TGTGCCATCGGAGGACAGGGAGCCTACGAGCAGTACTTC. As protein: CAIGGQGAYEQYF.

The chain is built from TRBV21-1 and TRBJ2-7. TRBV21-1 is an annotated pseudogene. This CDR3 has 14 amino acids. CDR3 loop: CASSKAWKDYEQYF. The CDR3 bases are TGTGCCAGCAGCAAAGCTTGGAAGGACTACGAGCAGTACTTC.

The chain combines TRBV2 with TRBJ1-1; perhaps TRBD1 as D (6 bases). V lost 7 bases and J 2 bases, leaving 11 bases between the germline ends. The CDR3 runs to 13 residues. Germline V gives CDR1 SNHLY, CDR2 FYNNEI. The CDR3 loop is CASNLDRNTEAFF. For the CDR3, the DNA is TGTGCCAGCAACCTGGACAGAAACACTGAAGCTTTCTTT.

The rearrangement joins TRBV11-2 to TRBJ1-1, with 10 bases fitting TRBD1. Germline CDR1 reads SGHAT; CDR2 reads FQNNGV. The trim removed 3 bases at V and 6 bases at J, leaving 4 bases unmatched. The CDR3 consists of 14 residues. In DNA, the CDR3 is TGTGCCAGCAGCTTCCGGGACAGGGGCGCTGAAGCTTTCTTT. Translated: CASSFRDRGAEAFF.

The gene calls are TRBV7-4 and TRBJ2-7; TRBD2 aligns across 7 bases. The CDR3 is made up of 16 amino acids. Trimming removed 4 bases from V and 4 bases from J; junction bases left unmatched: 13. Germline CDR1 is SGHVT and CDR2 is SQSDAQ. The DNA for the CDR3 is TGTGCCAGCAGCTATCCTCGGGGAGCGGGACGGTACGAGCAGTACTTC. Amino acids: CASSYPRGAGRYEQYF.